A single sample is the source of the 29 T cell receptor beta chains below, sequenced in a study of post-analysis software for immune sequencing data. The study's findings and limits: A few TRBV segments occurring more often in patients than controls included TRBV5-6, TRBV5-1 and TRBV20-1.

Each TCR beta cDNA library carried unique molecular identifiers. TCRdb re-analysed the PCR reads in MiXCR, keeping a single row per CDR3 protein. There are fewer than 600,000 distinct CDR3 sequences in the sample; 40% to 55% occur only once, and around an eighth lies in the top ten. These receptors have no identified antigens. Sequenced input: blood. The source is a girl aged 5-17 years with multiple sclerosis.

The chain couples TRBV9 to TRBJ2-1; 9 bases align to TRBD1. TRBJ2-7 matches the DNA end more closely, so the J call is doubtful. The V gene's germline CDR1 is SGDLS and CDR2 YYNGEE. The CDR3 extends over 18 amino acids. CDR3 sequence reads: CASSVVGQGGLAYNEQYF. The CDR3 DNA reads as TGTGCCAGCAGCGTAGTGGGACAGGGCGGGCTGGCCTACAATGAGCAGTACTTC.

J is TRBJ1-4 and V is TRBV5-1; D is uncertain. The V and J ends lost 4 bases and 0 bases respectively, with 13 bases between them. The CDR3 is 16 residues long. Germline V gene data show CDR1 as SGHRS and CDR2 as YFSETQ. DNA of the CDR3: TGCGCCAGCAGCCCCCTCGGCAGAACAACTAATGAAAAACTGTTTTTT. Amino acids: CASSPLGRTTNEKLFF.

V usage is TRBV11-2 and J usage is TRBJ2-5; 14 bases align to TRBD2. CDR1 and CDR2 (germline): SGHAT, FQNNGV. The CDR3 runs to 17 residues. After removal of 1 base from V and 5 bases from J, the junction contained 6 bases not matched to a gene. The CDR3 bases are TGTGCCAGCAGCTTAGGGGGACTAGCGGGAGATCGTGAGACCCAGTACTTC. The encoded protein is CASSLGGLAGDRETQYF.

A few counts support this clonotype. The chain uses TRBV7-9 and TRBJ2-7, with TRBD1 as a possible D gene (6 bases). The germline gives CDR1 SEHNR, CDR2 FQNEAQ (reference sequence). V was trimmed by 6 bases and J by 6 bases, leaving 12 bases between them. The CDR3 runs to 12 residues. DNA for the CDR3: TGTGCCAGCAGGTCCACAGGGTTCGAGCAGTACTTC. Protein sequence: CASRSTGFEQYF.

The gene calls are TRBV7-2 and TRBJ2-7; TRBD2 matches at 11 bases. V was clipped by 3 bases and J by 3 bases; unmatched bases: 16. Germline V gives CDR1 SGHTA, CDR2 FQGNSA. The CDR3 covers 19 residues. The CDR3 nucleotides read TGTGCCAGCAGCTTCAGGAGTGGCACTAGCGGGAGAGAACACTACGAGCAGTACTTC. It yields the protein CASSFRSGTSGREHYEQYF.

This clonotype was observed a handful of times. The chain is built from TRBV4-1 and TRBJ2-1; weak D call: TRBD2 (6 bases). The CDR3 runs to 13 residues. The V end was cut by 2 bases, the J end by 9 bases, with 11 bases between. Per germline, CDR1 MGHRA and CDR2 YSYEKL. CDR3 sequence: CASSQTFSGEQFF. CDR3 in DNA: TGCGCCAGCAGCCAAACCTTTAGCGGTGAGCAGTTCTTC.

This clonotype was seen a handful of times. The genes are TRBV28 and TRBJ1-5; D perhaps matches TRBD1 (5 bases). CDR3 length: 17 amino acids. Germline values: CDR1 MDHEN, CDR2 SYDVKM. V was shortened by 6 bases and J by 0 bases, with 18 bases between the two germline ends. CDR3 protein: CASRPGAVAYSNQPQHF. CDR3 bases: TGTGCCAGCAGACCCGGGGCCGTCGCTTATAGCAATCAGCCCCAGCATTTT.

The chain combines TRBV20-1 with TRBJ2-1, with D possibly TRBD2 on 7 matching bases. The V and J ends lost 0 bases and 9 bases respectively, with 15 bases between them. The CDR3 loop spans 14 amino acids. In germline, CDR1 is DFQATT, CDR2 SNEGSKA (reference sequence). The CDR3 nucleotides read TGCAGTGCTAGAGATTTGAGGGGGGGGGCTGAGCAGTTCTTC. Its protein is CSARDLRGGAEQFF.

The V call is TRBV7-8, the J call TRBJ2-3, with D hard to call. From germline, CDR1 is SGHVS and CDR2 FQNEAQ. The CDR3 sequence is 16 residues long. V lost 5 bases and J 0 bases, leaving 15 bases between the germline ends. CDR3 in amino acids: CASSPPTTRSTDTQYF. The CDR3 DNA sequence: TGTGCCAGCAGCCCCCCAACGACAAGAAGCACAGATACGCAGTATTTT.

The chain recombines TRBV5-1 with TRBJ2-7, with TRBD1 matching over 8 bases. The CDR3 totals 14 residues. Unmatched junction bases numbered 8, after V lost 3 bases and J lost 6 bases. Germline CDR1 reads SGHRS; CDR2 reads YFSETQ. The CDR3 loop is CASSSGTGTIEQYF. CDR3 in DNA: TGCGCCAGCAGCTCCGGGACAGGTACGATCGAGCAGTACTTC.

This clonotype was observed a few times. The chain uses TRBV7-9 and TRBJ2-1; no clear D gene. This CDR3 has 11 amino acids. Between the trimmed V and J ends, which lost 10 bases and 0 bases, there was a span of 4 bases. Germline-derived CDR1 and CDR2 are SEHNR and FQNEAQ (reference sequence). The CDR3 DNA sequence: TGTGCCACTAGCTCCTACAATGAGCAGTTCTTC. Its translation: CATSSYNEQFF.

This clonotype was counted only a few times. This chain links TRBV28 with TRBJ1-1, with a tentative D call TRBD1 (6 bases). Trimming took 9 bases from V and 0 from J, leaving 17 bases between them. This CDR3 has 15 residues. In germline, CDR1 is MDHEN, CDR2 SYDVKM. Here the CDR3 reads CASTAGEDLNTEAFF. DNA for the CDR3: TGTGCCAGTACCGCAGGGGAGGACCTGAACACTGAAGCTTTCTTT.

J is TRBJ1-2 and V is TRBV5-1, with 9 bases fitting TRBD1. Germline values: CDR1 SGHRS, CDR2 YFSETQ. The CDR3 has 16 amino acids. J lost 4 bases, V lost 4 bases, and 11 bases had no gene match. In nucleotides, the CDR3 is TGCGCCAGCAGCGGGACCGGGACAGGGCTCCCCTATGGCTACACCTTC. It codes for CASSGTGTGLPYGYTF.

The J gene is TRBJ1-5, the V gene TRBV24-1, with 7 bases aligning to TRBD1. This CDR3 spans 16 amino acids. V was clipped by 3 bases and J by 0 bases; unmatched bases: 4. CDR1 and CDR2 (germline): KGHDR, SFDVKD. Written as DNA, the CDR3 is TGTGCCACCAGTGATGAAGACAGGGATAGCAATCAGCCCCAGCATTTT. Protein product: CATSDEDRDSNQPQHF.

This clonotype was recorded once. The chain carries TRBV4-1 and TRBJ2-7, with TRBD2 matching over 9 bases. This CDR3 comprises 15 residues. V lost 8 bases and J lost 6; bases outside the gene matches: 14. Per germline, CDR1 MGHRA and CDR2 YSYEKL. Written as DNA, the CDR3 is TGCGCCAGCCGCACGAACCTAGCGGGAAACCGCGAGCAGTACTTC. Translating it yields CASRTNLAGNREQYF.

The chain uses TRBV27 and TRBJ1-4; 7 bases line up with TRBD1. The CDR3 totals 16 residues. V was clipped by 5 bases and J by 0 bases; unmatched bases: 6. In germline, CDR1 is MNHEY, CDR2 SMNVEV (reference sequence). CDR3 sequence reads: CASSPWDSATNEKLFF. The CDR3 region has the DNA TGTGCCAGCAGTCCGTGGGACAGTGCAACTAATGAAAAACTGTTTTTT.

This clonotype has ten or more counts. V is TRBV4-2 and J is TRBJ1-2; the D is unclear. CDR3 size: 15 residues. Deletions cut 0 bases from V and 4 bases from J, with 12 bases between. CDR1 and CDR2 from the germline V gene are LGHNA and YNFKEQ. As DNA, the CDR3 is TGTGCCAGCAGCCAAGATGGTTCGGGATTCTATGGCTACACCTTC. Amino acid sequence: CASSQDGSGFYGYTF.

With respect to this clonotype: The junction and the germline gene differ at one end; a read error may be behind it. The rearrangement links TRBV12-3 or TRBV12-4 to TRBJ2-3, with D uncertain. The CDR3 has 14 residues. The CDR3 here is CASSDSQSRDAQYF. CDR3 bases: TGTGCCAGCAGTGATTCCCAAAGCAGAGATGCGCAGTATTTT.

In this sample, this clonotype turned up a few times. The V gene is TRBV20-1, the J gene TRBJ2-5, with 7 bases that match TRBD2. Per germline, CDR1 DFQATT and CDR2 SNEGSKA (reference sequence). Trimming removed 2 bases from V and 1 base from J; junction bases left unmatched: 4. The CDR3 has 14 residues. CDR3 DNA sequence: TGCAGTGCTAGATCCCCTAGCGGCCAAGAGACCCAGTACTTC. Translating gives CSARSPSGQETQYF.

The chain uses TRBV20-1 and TRBJ2-1; TRBD2 might be the D (6 bases). V was clipped by 5 bases and J by 8 bases, with 19 bases between them. Germline V gene data show CDR1 as DFQATT and CDR2 as SNEGSKA (reference sequence). The CDR3 contains 14 residues. CDR3 sequence: CSAGSGLDWDEQFF. CDR3 bases: TGCAGTGCTGGGTCGGGACTCGACTGGGATGAGCAGTTCTTC.

In this sample, this clonotype turned up a few times. V and J are TRBV4-3 and TRBJ2-7; no definite D call. V lost 1 base and J 3 bases, leaving 7 bases between the germline ends. CDR3 length equals 13 residues. CDR1 LGHNA and CDR2 YSLEER come from the germline V gene. The DNA of the CDR3 is TGCGCCAGCAGCCAAGGAATAAACTACGAGCAGTACTTC. Amino acids: CASSQGINYEQYF.

This chain joins TRBV12-3 or TRBV12-4 and TRBJ2-7, with 10 bases identical to TRBD2. The end of the DNA is better explained by TRBJ2-5, so the J call may be wrong. The CDR3 totals 14 residues. As DNA, the CDR3 is TGTGCCAGCCGAATAGCGGGAGGCCGAGAGACCCAGTACTTC. Translated: CASRIAGGRETQYF.

The chain uses TRBV5-1 and TRBJ2-5; maybe TRBD1 (6 bases). The CDR3 covers 14 residues. From germline, CDR1 is SGHRS and CDR2 YFSETQ. Trimming removed 0 bases from V and 4 bases from J, with 10 bases in between. CDR3 residues: CASSLVGAGETQYF. DNA for the CDR3: TGCGCCAGCAGCTTGGTGGGGGCTGGAGAGACCCAGTACTTC.

This chain links TRBV29-1 with TRBJ2-6; a possible D gene is TRBD1 (6 bases). Trimming left V 6 bases short and J 1 base short, with 16 bases between. Per germline, CDR1 SQVTM and CDR2 ANQGSEA. This CDR3 is 16 amino acids long. The CDR3 loop is CSVFRDTDSGANVLTF. CDR3 coding DNA: TGCAGCGTCTTCCGGGACACGGATTCTGGGGCCAACGTCCTGACTTTC.

The J gene is TRBJ1-1, the V gene TRBV15; D is undetermined. The V and J ends lost 6 bases and 2 bases respectively, with 13 bases between them. Germline values: CDR1 LNHNV, CDR2 YYDKDF (reference sequence). This CDR3 is built from 14 residues. CDR3 sequence: CATRSRTANTEAFF. The CDR3 nucleotides read TGTGCCACCAGGTCCCGGACGGCAAACACTGAAGCTTTCTTT.

Concerning this clonotype: A much larger clone sits a single nucleotide away, making a read error possible. The chain is built from TRBV20-1 and TRBJ2-6; 7 positions agree with TRBD1. This CDR3 is built from 16 residues. CDR1 is DFQATT and CDR2 is SNEGSKA in the germline V gene (reference sequence). DNA for the CDR3: TGCGGTGCTAGCCTCGACAGGGCCTCTGGGGCCAACGTCCTGACTTTC. Its translation: CGASLDRASGANVLTF.

This sequence joins TRBV6-1 and TRBJ2-2; TRBD2 is a possible D gene (6 bases). This CDR3 has 14 amino acids. Trimming pared 4 bases from V and 5 bases from J, leaving 11 bases between. Germline loops: CDR1 MNHNS, CDR2 SASEGT. CDR3 sequence: CASSGSGGTGELFF. CDR3 DNA: TGTGCCAGCAGTGGATCTGGAGGGACCGGGGAGCTGTTTTTT.

The chain combines TRBV25-1 with TRBJ1-2; D perhaps matches TRBD1 (6 bases). Germline-derived CDR1 and CDR2 are MGHDK and SYGVNS. The CDR3 is 14 residues long. V was shortened by 7 bases and J by 5 bases, with 17 bases between the two germline ends. The CDR3 loop is CASTTNQGFYGYTF. As DNA, the CDR3 is TGTGCCAGCACCACGAATCAGGGGTTTTATGGCTACACCTTC.

This rearrangement joins TRBV6-2 or TRBV6-3 to TRBJ2-3; 8 bases are shared with TRBD2. The CDR3 is 13 amino acids. CDR1 MNHEY and CDR2 SVGEGT come from the germline V gene. Trimming cost V 6 bases and J 5 bases; bases outside gene matches: 4. CDR3 in amino acids: CASSRSGKDTQYF. The CDR3 DNA is TGTGCCAGCAGCCGTAGCGGGAAAGATACGCAGTATTTT.